Shown below are 10 T cell receptor beta chains from a single sample sequenced in a study of OX40 agonist ivuxolimab in advanced cancers. Profiling relied on immunoSEQ multiplex PCR, and the TCRdb table lists in-frame clones only, not all of them. The sample yields 80,000 to 100,000 clones, around 94% seen once. Source: CD4+ or CD8+ T cells sorted from blood, taken in a trial of the OX40 agonist ivuxolimab. The source is an adult with an advanced solid tumor such as melanoma, head and neck, liver or kidney cancer.

This chain uses TRBV7-9 with TRBJ2-5; the match to TRBD2 covers 13 bases. V gave up 5 bases and J gave up 5 bases; unmatched junction bases: 8. The germline V gene has CDR1 SEHNR and CDR2 FQNEAQ (reference sequence). The CDR3 is made up of 16 amino acids. This CDR3 reads CASSAGLAGVKETQYF. CDR3 sequence (DNA): TGTGCCAGCAGCGCAGGACTAGCGGGGGTCAAGGAGACCCAGTACTTC.

The chain is built from TRBV19 and TRBJ2-1; 9 positions match TRBD2. The germline CDR1 and CDR2 sequences are LNHDA and SQIVND (reference sequence). Trimming removed 3 bases from V and 0 bases from J; junction bases left unmatched: 12. This CDR3 region has 19 residues. CDR3 residues: CASSISGTSSTGSYNEQFF. The DNA of the CDR3 is TGTGCCAGTAGTATCTCCGGGACTAGCAGCACAGGCTCCTACAATGAGCAGTTCTTC.

V and J are TRBV6-1 and TRBJ1-5, with D perhaps TRBD1 (6 bases). The length of the CDR3 is 20 residues. Germline assignment: CDR1 MNHNS and CDR2 SASEGT. Trimming removed 2 bases at V and 0 bases at J, with 23 bases between. This CDR3 is CASSEFPKDSSFYSNQPQHF. CDR3 DNA: TGTGCCAGCAGTGAATTCCCGAAGGACAGCAGCTTTTATAGCAATCAGCCCCAGCATTTT.

Worth noting for this clone: The junction and the germline gene differ at one end; a read error may be behind it. The chain is built from TRBV10-1 and TRBJ2-3; no definite D call. Germline CDR1 WNHNN, CDR2 SYGVQD (reference sequence). This CDR3 region has 16 residues. The CDR3 nucleotides are TGCGCCAGCAATGAGATGACCATCTCTAGCACAGATACGCAGTATTTT. Amino acid sequence: CASNEMTISSTDTQYF.

The rearrangement joins TRBV5-6 to TRBJ2-5, with TRBD2 matching over 11 bases. CDR1 is SGHDT, CDR2 YYEEEE, per germline. The CDR3 has 15 amino acids. The J segment lost 5 bases and the V segment lost 0 bases, leaving 3 bases of the junction unmatched. The CDR3 coding sequence is TGTGCCAGCAGCTTGGGACTAGCGGGGTTGGAGACCCAGTACTTC. Translation gives CASSLGLAGLETQYF.

The rearrangement joins TRBV15 to TRBJ2-7; TRBD1 aligns across 7 bases. Germline lookup yields CDR1 LNHNV and CDR2 YYDKDF (reference sequence). The ends lost 5 bases at V and 2 bases at J; junction bases unmatched: 9. This CDR3 contains 15 residues. The CDR3 spells CATSEGTAVPYEQYF. Written as DNA, the CDR3 is TGTGCCACCAGCGAGGGGACAGCGGTTCCCTACGAGCAGTACTTC.

This clone has just a few counts. The chain carries TRBV18 and TRBJ1-1, with D hard to call. Deletions cut 4 bases from V and 3 bases from J, with 9 bases between. The CDR3 runs 13 residues. Germline CDR1 and CDR2: KGHSH and LQKENI. The CDR3 nucleotides read TGTGCCAGCTCACAAAATTGGGACACTGAAGCTTTCTTT. It specifies CASSQNWDTEAFF. The full variable domain, with the rest looked up from reference TRBV18 and TRBJ1-1, is NAGVMQNPRHLVRRRGQEARLRCSPMKGHSHVYWYRQLPEEGLKFMVYLQKENIIDESGMPKERFSAEFPKEGPSILRIQQVVRGDSAAYFCASSQNWDTEAFFGQGTRLTVV.

CDR3: CASSQDRGNYGYTF. The CDR3 coding sequence is TGCGCCAGCAGCCAAGATCGGGGCAACTATGGCTACACCTTC. The J gene is TRBJ1-2, the V gene TRBV4-3; possible D gene TRBD1, 5 bases. V was trimmed by 0 bases and J by 2 bases, leaving 7 bases between them. The length of the CDR3 is 14 residues. Germline V lookup: CDR1 LGHNA, CDR2 YSLEER.

The chain employs TRBV7-6 and TRBJ2-1; D is undetermined. The germline gives CDR1 SGHVS, CDR2 FNYEAQ. The CDR3 has 13 amino acids. Trimming took 4 bases from V and 13 from J, leaving 17 bases between them. CDR3 loop: CASSSSQRGIQFF. CDR3 nucleotides: TGTGCCAGCAGCTCCAGTCAACGAGGTATCCAGTTCTTC. Full variable domain (missing parts from reference TRBV7-6 and TRBJ2-1): GAGVSQSPRYKVTKRGQDVALRCDPISGHVSLYWYRQALGQGPEFLTYFNYEAQQDKSGLPNDRFSAERPEGSISTLTIQRTEQRDSAMYRCASSSSQRGIQFFGPGTRLTVL.

The gene calls are TRBV29-1 and TRBJ2-1, with a weak D call TRBD2 (6 bases). V lost 3 bases and J lost 9, with 18 bases in between. Germline V gene data show CDR1 as SQVTM and CDR2 as ANQGSEA. The CDR3 totals 14 residues. The CDR3 protein is CSVDRRDRRGEQFF. The CDR3 coding sequence is TGCAGCGTTGATAGGCGGGATCGCCGGGGTGAGCAGTTCTTC.